This TCR beta chain emerged from a study of blood T cells in healthy people across ages. Through a sample-barcoded 5' primer and a J-beta primer mix, a second PCR was run for about 6 to 12 cycles. TCRdb passed the 5' RACE reads through MiXCR, listing each CDR3 protein once. Of around 940,000 distinct CDR3 sequences in the sample, around 54% were seen once. The CDR3 consists of 16 residues. The chain has TRBV21-1 and TRBJ2-7; the table's D call of TRBD1 was not tested on the DNA. TRBV21-1 is reported as a pseudogene. The sequence came from a woman aged 55-75 years in good health. Sequenced: blood. The CDR3 coding sequence is TGTGCCAGCAGCCAAAGGGAGGCGGACAGGACCTACGAGCAGTACTTC. This encodes CASSQREADRTYEQYF.